Below, 10 T cell receptor beta chains from the same sample are listed, as sequenced in a study of glioma-infiltrating T cells. The iRepertoire nested amplicon-rescue multiplex PCR amplified TCR alpha and beta CDR3s from RNA. TCRdb redid the calling of the multiplex PCR reads with MiXCR, one entry per CDR3 protein. The table shows about 410,000 distinct CDR3 sequences, with around 45% occurring only once. The sequenced material came from glioma tissue, nonneoplastic brain tissue, or PBMCs (not recorded which). All receptors derive from a human donor with low-grade glioma or glioblastoma, undergoing nonglioma brain surgery, or in good health (not recorded which).

This clonotype was detected ten times or more. The chain recombines TRBV27 with TRBJ1-6; TRBD1 agrees at 7 bases. CDR3 length equals 14 residues. The junction had 10 bases not matched to a gene; V was cut back by 6 bases and J by 11 bases. CDR1 MNHEY and CDR2 SMNVEV come from the germline V gene (reference sequence). The CDR3 sequence: CASSRNRGETPLHF. CDR3 coding DNA: TGTGCCAGCAGCAGAAACAGGGGAGAGACACCCCTCCACTTT.

This clonotype was counted once. The rearrangement joins TRBV19 to TRBJ2-2; 8 bases agree with TRBD2. The CDR3 covers 15 residues. V lost 2 bases and J lost 2; bases outside the gene matches: 1. Germline CDR1 reads LNHDA; CDR2 reads SQIVND (reference sequence). In nucleotides, the CDR3 is TGTGCCAGTAGTATAAGCGGGGGAAACACCGGGGAGCTGTTTTTT. Its protein product is CASSISGGNTGELFF. The full variable domain, its missing parts supplied by reference TRBV19 and TRBJ2-2, is DGGITQSPKYLFRKEGQNVTLSCEQNLNHDAMYWYRQDPGQGLRLIYYSQIVNDFQKGDIAEGYSVSREKKESFPLTVTSAQKNPTAFYLCASSISGGNTGELFFGEGSRLTVL.

V is TRBV4-2 and J is TRBJ2-5; no clear D gene. The length of the CDR3 is 14 residues. Trimming took 4 bases from V and 1 from J, leaving 10 bases between them. Germline V gene data show CDR1 as LGHNA and CDR2 as YNFKEQ. This CDR3 reads CASSRGELQETQYF. DNA of the CDR3: TGTGCCAGCAGCCGAGGAGAGCTCCAAGAGACCCAGTACTTC.

The table lists this clonotype with many counts. This chain uses TRBV4-3 with TRBJ2-3, with TRBD2 matching over 9 bases. CDR1 and CDR2 from the germline V gene are LGHNA and YSLEER. CDR3 length equals 15 residues. V trimming: 4 bases; J trimming: 5 bases; junction bases outside the gene matches: 7. For the CDR3, the DNA is TGCGCCAGCAGCCTCGGGCTAGCGGGGAGAGATACGCAGTATTTT. This sequence encodes CASSLGLAGRDTQYF.

A remark on this clonotype: A much larger clone is a single base away; this may be a read error. The chain links TRBV7-9 to TRBJ2-3; tentative D call: TRBD2 (5 bases). Trimming shortened V by 6 bases and J by 1 base, and 14 bases separated the two germline ends. Germline V gene lookup returns CDR1 SEHNR and CDR2 FQNEAQ (reference sequence). The CDR3 is made up of 15 amino acids. CDR3 coding DNA: TGTGCCAGCAGATTAAACTACGGGGGCACAGATACGCAGTATTTT. It is translated as CASRLNYGGTDTQYF.

This clonotype was counted ten times or more. The chain uses TRBV6-2 or TRBV6-3 and TRBJ1-1; the match to TRBD1 covers 8 bases. Looked up from germline, CDR1 is MNHEY and CDR2 is SVGEGT. Unmatched junction bases numbered 7, after V lost 8 bases and J lost 5 bases. The CDR3 runs 13 residues. DNA of the CDR3: TGTGCCAGCTTGACAGGGGCGGGAACTGAAGCTTTCTTT. Its protein is CASLTGAGTEAFF.

This clonotype was recorded once. This chain connects TRBV7-7 to TRBJ2-1; D uncertain. The germline V and J ends were trimmed by 5 bases and 11 bases, with 19 bases remaining between them. CDR3 length: 14 residues. The germline V gene encodes CDR1 SSHAT and CDR2 FNYEAQ (reference sequence). The CDR3 spells CASSVGLQRPQQFF. The CDR3 region has the DNA TGTGCCAGCAGCGTAGGGTTACAACGGCCTCAGCAGTTCTTC.

The J gene is TRBJ1-5, the V gene TRBV6-1; D gene ambiguous. Looked up from germline, CDR1 is MNHNS and CDR2 is SASEGT. The CDR3 is 14 amino acids. V lost 5 bases, J lost 3 bases, and 11 bases lay in between. As DNA, the CDR3 is TGTGCCAGCAGTATAGGCCGCTACAATCAGCCCCAGCATTTT. This encodes CASSIGRYNQPQHF.

Of note for this clonotype: Compared with germline, one end of the junction differs, possibly owing to a read error. The chain carries TRBV4-1 and TRBJ2-7; D is uncertain. This CDR3 spans 15 amino acids. The germline V gene encodes CDR1 MGHRA and CDR2 YSYEKL. The DNA for the CDR3 is TGCGCCAGCAGCCAAGACCAAGGTGGTGGGTACGGGCAGTACTTC. It yields the protein CASSQDQGGGYGQYF.

This clonotype was counted ten times or more. This chain links TRBV4-3 with TRBJ2-1, with 9 nucleotides matching TRBD1. CDR1 LGHNA and CDR2 YSLEER come from the germline V gene. There are 14 residues in the CDR3. V was clipped by 3 bases and J by 7 bases; unmatched bases: 4. CDR3 in DNA: TGCGCCAGCAGCCATCAGGACAGGGGTAATGAGCAGTTCTTC. This encodes CASSHQDRGNEQFF.